Each of the 28 T cell receptor beta chains below was sequenced from the same sample in a study of T cells in narcolepsy. TCRdb keeps only in-frame clones here, not all; method: immunoSEQ multiplex PCR. The sample holds tens of thousands of clones, 65% to 85% seen once. Sequenced material: memory (CD45RA-) CD4+ T cells from blood. The receptors shown here come from a human donor in good health.

In DNA, the CDR3 is TGCAGGGGACAGGGGACTGAAGCTTTCTTT. Protein product: CRGQGTEAFF. The chain recombines TRBV20-1 with TRBJ1-1; 10 positions agree with TRBD1. The CDR3 consists of 10 residues. CDR1 DFQATT and CDR2 SNEGSKA come from the germline V gene (reference sequence).

The table lists this clone with a count of one. This chain joins TRBV2 and TRBJ2-5, with TRBD2 matching 9 bases. Germline V gene data show CDR1 as SNHLY and CDR2 as FYNNEI. The CDR3 has 15 residues. V shed 7 bases and J 1 base; nucleotides not matched to a gene: 7. The CDR3, as DNA: TGTGCCAGCAAGGGAGCGGGGGGCACCCAAGAGACCCAGTACTTC. Translation: CASKGAGGTQETQYF.

This chain uses TRBV28 with TRBJ2-3; possible D gene TRBD1, 5 bases. The CDR3 is made up of 11 amino acids. CDR1 and CDR2 from the germline V gene are MDHEN and SYDVKM. V gave up 6 bases and J gave up 11 bases, with 12 bases separating them. CDR3 in amino acids: CASSSLTVQYF. Written as DNA, the CDR3 is TGTGCCAGCAGCTCACTGACAGTGCAGTATTTT.

The chain recombines TRBV19 with TRBJ1-3; tentative D call: TRBD1 (6 bases). The V gene lost 1 base and the J gene lost 0 bases, with 7 bases spanning the gap. Germline V gives CDR1 LNHDA, CDR2 SQIVND (reference sequence). The CDR3 is 15 residues long. The CDR3: CASSIVDSSGNTIYF. Here the CDR3 DNA reads TGTGCCAGTAGTATAGTGGACAGCTCTGGAAACACCATATATTTT.

The V call is TRBV5-6, the J call TRBJ1-2, with a tentative D call TRBD1 (5 bases). The CDR3 length is 16 residues. Germline V CDR1 and CDR2: SGHDT, YYEEEE. Trimming cost V 4 bases and J 7 bases, with 23 bases left between them. Here the CDR3 DNA reads TGTGCCAGCAGCAACTGGGGGGGACCGTCTAGGGTTGGCTACACCTTC. It codes for CASSNWGGPSRVGYTF.

The rearrangement links TRBV7-3 to TRBJ1-1; D possibly corresponds to TRBD1 (5 bases). V was pared by 5 bases and J by 1 base, with 8 bases between. The CDR3 has 13 residues. The germline gives CDR1 SGHTA, CDR2 FQGTGA. The CDR3 loop is CASSPGGNTEAFF. The CDR3, as DNA: TGTGCCAGCAGCCCGGGGGGGAACACTGAAGCTTTCTTT.

V usage is TRBV12-2 and J usage is TRBJ1-2. TRBV12-2 has pseudogene status. The CDR3 is made up of 17 amino acids. CDR3 DNA sequence: TGTGCAAGTCGCTCGTCCCTGGCTCCACGAAAGACCTATGGCTACACCTTC. The encoded protein is CASRSSLAPRKTYGYTF.

The chain links TRBV19 to TRBJ1-5; D is unclear. The CDR3 contains 14 residues. Germline CDR1 LNHDA, CDR2 SQIVND (reference sequence). Between the trimmed V and J ends, which lost 7 bases and 7 bases, there was a span of 17 bases. The CDR3 DNA reads TGTGCCAGTACCGCCCCCGGGGTTGGACAGCCCCAGCATTTT. This translates into CASTAPGVGQPQHF.

The V call is TRBV19, the J call TRBJ1-6; D gene ambiguous. Trimming took off 4 bases at V and 7 bases at J, with 11 bases between the two ends. In germline, CDR1 is LNHDA, CDR2 SQIVND (reference sequence). The CDR3 runs 14 residues. CDR3 sequence: CASSTVDWNSPLHF. In nucleotides, the CDR3 is TGTGCCAGTAGTACGGTTGATTGGAATTCACCCCTCCACTTT.

V is TRBV27 and J is TRBJ1-2, with D perhaps TRBD1 (5 bases). The V end was cut by 3 bases, the J end by 5 bases, with 13 bases between. Per germline, CDR1 MNHEY and CDR2 SMNVEV (reference sequence). The CDR3 consists of 14 residues. Here the CDR3 reads CASSLWGGQYGYTF. CDR3 nucleotides: TGTGCCAGCAGTTTGTGGGGCGGGCAGTATGGCTACACCTTC.

This clone occurred a few times. The rearrangement uses TRBV27 and TRBJ1-6; 8 nucleotides align to TRBD1. The CDR3 has 14 amino acids. The germline V gene has CDR1 MNHEY and CDR2 SMNVEV (reference sequence). V lost 3 bases and J lost 7; bases outside the gene matches: 2. CDR3 in DNA: TGTGCCAGCAGTTTGAGGACAGGGAATTCACCCCTCCACTTT. This gives the protein CASSLRTGNSPLHF.

This chain connects TRBV5-1 to TRBJ1-1; weak D call: TRBD1 (6 bases). Trimming left V 3 bases short and J 1 base short, with 13 bases between. The CDR3 consists of 15 residues. Germline V lookup: CDR1 SGHRS, CDR2 YFSETQ. The CDR3 is CASSYWGGRNTEAFF. For the CDR3, the DNA is TGCGCCAGCAGCTATTGGGGGGGCCGGAACACTGAAGCTTTCTTT.

The rearrangement joins TRBV2 to TRBJ2-2, with 8 bases lining up with TRBD2. This CDR3 has 13 residues. Trimming took 7 bases from V and 6 from J; bases not matched to a gene: 4. Germline V gene data show CDR1 as SNHLY and CDR2 as FYNNEI. In nucleotides, the CDR3 is TGTGCCAGCACCCGGGGGGGCCCCGGGGAGCTGTTTTTT. Its protein is CASTRGGPGELFF.

This clone was seen only once. This chain links TRBV5-5 with TRBJ1-2; 9 nucleotides line up with TRBD1. The CDR3 runs to 16 residues. CDR1 is SGHKS and CDR2 is YYEKEE in the germline V gene (reference sequence). J lost 6 bases, V lost 4 bases, and 13 bases had no gene match. The CDR3 loop is CASSPGDRDRVNGYTF. The CDR3 coding sequence is TGTGCCAGCAGCCCCGGAGATCGGGACAGGGTAAATGGCTACACCTTC.

This rearrangement joins TRBV19 to TRBJ2-7; 13 bases match TRBD2. This CDR3 contains 14 residues. V lost 6 bases, J lost 6 bases, and 5 bases stayed unmatched. Germline V gene sequence: CDR1 LNHDA, CDR2 SQIVND (reference sequence). The CDR3 DNA sequence: TGTGCCAGTAGCGGACTAGCGGGAGTCGCCGAGCAGTACTTC. This codes for CASSGLAGVAEQYF. Full variable domain (rest looked up from reference TRBV19 and TRBJ2-7): DGGITQSPKYLFRKEGQNVTLSCEQNLNHDAMYWYRQDPGQGLRLIYYSQIVNDFQKGDIAEGYSVSREKKESFPLTVTSAQKNPTAFYLCASSGLAGVAEQYFGPGTRLTVT.

This clone was observed a handful of times. V and J are TRBV7-2 and TRBJ1-2; TRBD1 aligns across 12 bases. Germline lookup yields CDR1 SGHTA and CDR2 FQGNSA. The CDR3 runs 15 residues. After removal of 1 base from V and 8 bases from J, the junction contained 5 bases not matched to a gene. The CDR3 reads CASSLGGTGGGGYTF. The CDR3 DNA reads TGTGCCAGCAGCTTAGGAGGGACAGGGGGCGGAGGCTACACCTTC.

This chain joins TRBV9 and TRBJ1-2, with 8 bases matching TRBD1. The CDR3 has 22 residues. Germline trimming cut 4 bases from V and 2 bases from J; bases unmatched to any gene: 28. The germline CDR1 and CDR2 sequences are SGDLS and YYNGEE. CDR3 DNA sequence: TGTGCCAGCAGCTCCCCATCAGTGGGACCTTGGGAAAGGACAGGGCCAAACTATGGCTACACCTTC. It encodes CASSSPSVGPWERTGPNYGYTF.

The genes are TRBV5-1 and TRBJ2-1; 12 bases map to TRBD2. V shed 0 bases and J 10 bases; nucleotides not matched to a gene: 5. The CDR3 is made up of 15 amino acids. The germline CDR1 and CDR2 sequences are SGHRS and YFSETQ. CDR3 in DNA: TGCGCCAGCAGCTTGGCCAGACTAGCGGGGGAAGAGCAGTTCTTC. Translated: CASSLARLAGEEQFF.

Here the CDR3 DNA reads TGTGCCAGCAGCTCCGACGCAGGTCTAAACATTCAGTACTTC. Translation: CASSSDAGLNIQYF. The chain uses TRBV7-2 and TRBJ2-4; D not resolved. CDR3 length: 14 amino acids. From germline, CDR1 is SGHTA and CDR2 FQGNSA. V lost 4 bases, J lost 6 bases, and 13 bases lay in between.

The genes are TRBV5-8 and TRBJ2-3, with 9 positions matching TRBD1. Germline values: CDR1 SGHTS, CDR2 YDEGEE. CDR3 length equals 16 residues. V shed 4 bases, J shed 3 bases, and the junction held 9 bases outside the gene matches. CDR3 in amino acids: CASSMGQGLQTDTQYF. As DNA, the CDR3 is TGTGCCAGCAGCATGGGACAGGGTCTCCAAACAGATACGCAGTATTTT.

A single count supports this clone. The gene calls are TRBV12-5 and TRBJ2-3, with D unclear. CDR3 size: 13 residues. Germline V gene sequence: CDR1 LGHNT, CDR2 FRNRAP. The V and J ends lost 2 bases and 4 bases respectively, with 7 bases between them. The CDR3 DNA reads TGTGCTAGTGGTTTGCTACTCTCAGATACGCAGTATTTT. Residues: CASGLLLSDTQYF.

This chain links TRBV28 with TRBJ2-7; perhaps TRBD1 as D (5 bases). Germline CDR1 and CDR2: MDHEN and SYDVKM. The CDR3 spans 14 residues. V lost 7 bases to trimming and J lost 2 bases, with 15 bases between them. The DNA for the CDR3 is TGTGCCAGCATCCCGCCAGGGCTTCCCTACGAGCAGTACTTC. This translates into CASIPPGLPYEQYF.

There are a few counts of this clone. V and J are TRBV5-6 and TRBJ1-1, with D possibly matching TRBD1 (5 bases). This CDR3 contains 12 residues. The germline gives CDR1 SGHDT, CDR2 YYEEEE. The germline V and J ends were trimmed by 0 bases and 11 bases, with 11 bases remaining between them. The CDR3 loop is CASSLAGLGAFF. Here the CDR3 DNA reads TGTGCCAGCAGCTTGGCGGGGCTCGGGGCTTTCTTT.

This chain links TRBV11-2 with TRBJ2-3, with D hard to call. The V gene lost 5 bases and the J gene lost 2 bases, with 11 bases spanning the gap. CDR1 is SGHAT, CDR2 FQNNGV, per germline. This CDR3 has 14 amino acids. The CDR3 spells CASSQMKATDTQYF. Here the CDR3 DNA reads TGTGCCAGCAGCCAAATGAAGGCCACAGATACGCAGTATTTT.

This clone was seen once. The chain recombines TRBV10-3 with TRBJ2-3; TRBD2 agrees at 10 bases. V lost 5 bases to trimming and J lost 7 bases; unmatched junction nucleotides: 12. This CDR3 is 16 amino acids long. The germline gives CDR1 ENHRY, CDR2 SYGVKD. CDR3 sequence: CAISTPLAGVRNTQYF. CDR3 bases: TGTGCCATCAGTACCCCTCTAGCGGGAGTTAGAAATACGCAGTATTTT.

The chain uses TRBV5-1 and TRBJ2-5; 8 nucleotides match TRBD2. Germline-derived CDR1 and CDR2 are SGHRS and YFSETQ. This CDR3 contains 14 residues. The V gene end was trimmed by 4 bases and the J gene end by 1 base; junction bases not matched to a gene: 3. CDR3 sequence (DNA): TGCGCCAGCAGCCCGGGGGGGTCCCAAGAGACCCAGTACTTC. This sequence encodes CASSPGGSQETQYF.

CDR3 region: CASTQSGNSPLHF. The DNA of the CDR3 is TGTGCCAGCACCCAGAGTGGGAATTCACCCCTCCACTTT. The chain carries TRBV25-1 and TRBJ1-6; D remains unclear. The length of the CDR3 is 13 residues. Looked up from germline, CDR1 is MGHDK and CDR2 is SYGVNS. The V and J ends lost 7 bases and 7 bases respectively, with 11 bases between them.

CDR3 in DNA: TGTGCCAGCAGTGGACAGTACAATCAGCCCCAGCATTTT. Amino acid sequence: CASSGQYNQPQHF. The chain employs TRBV6-6 and TRBJ1-5; weak D call: TRBD1 (6 bases). In germline, CDR1 is MNHNY, CDR2 SVGAGI (reference sequence). This CDR3 region has 13 residues. The germline V and J ends were trimmed by 5 bases and 3 bases, with 8 bases remaining between them.